These 14 T cell receptor beta chains were sequenced from one sample in a study of response to subunit inactivated influenza vaccine. Via MiXCR, TCRdb re-called the RT-PCR reads, giving one row per CDR3 protein. The table lists fewer than 750,000 distinct CDR3 sequences, 12% to 15% of them singletons, with over 8.5% in the top ten. Sequences were derived from PBMCs from blood, sampled roughly 12 days after vaccination. These receptors originate from a man aged 45-60 years who received an inactivated influenza vaccine.

The gene calls are TRBV6-1 and TRBJ1-2; D is unclear. Trimming removed 3 bases at V and 4 bases at J, with 15 bases between. Looked up from germline, CDR1 is MNHNS and CDR2 is SASEGT. This CDR3 contains 15 residues. The CDR3: CASSELGPHSYGYTF. CDR3 nucleotide sequence: TGTGCCAGCAGTGAGTTAGGCCCACACTCCTATGGCTACACCTTC.

The V gene is TRBV11-2, the J gene TRBJ2-5; D is tentatively TRBD1 or TRBD2 (6 bases each). The CDR3 has 17 residues. Trimming pared 4 bases from V and 2 bases from J, leaving 20 bases between. Germline assignment: CDR1 SGHAT and CDR2 FQNNGV. CDR3 loop: CASSSLGGRGFQETQYF. The CDR3 bases are TGTGCCAGCAGCTCCCTGGGGGGCAGGGGATTTCAAGAGACCCAGTACTTC. The full variable domain, in which reference TRBV11-2 and TRBJ2-5 provide the parts outside the CDR3, is EAGVAQSPRYKIIEKRQSVAFWCNPISGHATLYWYQQILGQGPKLLIQFQNNGVVDDSQLPKDRFSAERLKGVDSTLKIQPAKLEDSAVYLCASSSLGGRGFQETQYFGPGTRLLVL.

There are a few counts of this clonotype. The chain recombines TRBV24-1 with TRBJ1-5; no clear D. V lost 3 bases and J 0 bases, leaving 8 bases between the germline ends. Germline V gives CDR1 KGHDR, CDR2 SFDVKD. The CDR3 consists of 15 residues. CDR3 loop: CATSDPRDSNQPQHF. The CDR3, as DNA: TGTGCCACCAGTGATCCACGAGATAGCAATCAGCCCCAGCATTTT.

In this sample, this clonotype turned up once. The rearrangement uses TRBV7-9 and TRBJ2-3; 9 bases agree with TRBD2. Trimming cost V 6 bases and J 1 base; bases outside gene matches: 8. Germline-derived CDR1 and CDR2 are SEHNR and FQNEAQ (reference sequence). CDR3 length equals 16 residues. The CDR3 sequence: CASRASGVKGTDTQYF. In nucleotides, the CDR3 is TGTGCCAGCAGGGCTAGCGGGGTGAAGGGCACAGATACGCAGTATTTT.

This clonotype has a handful of counts. This sequence joins TRBV29-1 and TRBJ2-1, with D possibly being TRBD1 (5 bases). CDR3 length equals 16 residues. V dropped 0 bases and J dropped 4 bases, with 16 bases sitting between them. Germline CDR1 reads SQVTM; CDR2 reads ANQGSEA. The CDR3 sequence is CSVEETDTLQYNEQFF. The CDR3 nucleotides are TGCAGCGTTGAAGAGACGGACACCTTACAGTACAATGAGCAGTTCTTC.

CDR3 protein: CASRPGLAGGPGDTQYF. The CDR3 coding sequence is TGTGCCAGCAGACCGGGACTAGCGGGGGGGCCGGGGGATACGCAGTATTTT. This chain connects TRBV6-1 to TRBJ2-3; 16 bases map to TRBD2. This CDR3 contains 17 residues. From germline, CDR1 is MNHNS and CDR2 SASEGT. V dropped 6 bases and J dropped 6; count of bases not matched to a gene: 9.

The chain recombines TRBV29-1 with TRBJ2-3; TRBD2 matches 7 bases. There are 13 residues in the CDR3. V trimming: 0 bases; J trimming: 4 bases; junction bases outside the gene matches: 1. Germline V lookup: CDR1 SQVTM, CDR2 ANQGSEA. The CDR3 sequence is CSVEEGGADTQYF. In DNA, the CDR3 is TGCAGCGTTGAAGAGGGAGGGGCAGATACGCAGTATTTT.

This clonotype was counted ten times or more. This chain links TRBV20-1 with TRBJ2-2, with D possibly being TRBD1 (6 bases). V lost 3 bases to trimming and J lost 5 bases, with 10 bases between them. Per germline, CDR1 DFQATT and CDR2 SNEGSKA (reference sequence). The CDR3 length is 13 residues. In DNA form, the CDR3 reads TGCAGTGCTAGCACAGGGATTACCGGGGAGCTGTTTTTT. The encoded protein is CSASTGITGELFF.

This chain links TRBV15 with TRBJ2-3; D unresolved. From germline, CDR1 is LNHNV and CDR2 YYDKDF (reference sequence). The CDR3 totals 12 residues. The V end lost 8 bases, the J end lost 2 bases, and 8 bases lay between the germline ends. Written as DNA, the CDR3 is TGTGCCACCCGGCAGGACACAGATACGCAGTATTTT. Translation: CATRQDTDTQYF.

The chain combines TRBV7-2 with TRBJ1-2; 7 nucleotides align to TRBD1. Germline V gene data show CDR1 as SGHTA and CDR2 as FQGNSA. This CDR3 is built from 13 residues. V shed 6 bases and J 4 bases; nucleotides not matched to a gene: 5. The CDR3 DNA sequence: TGTGCCAGCAGTTACACAGGGGCCTATGGCTACACCTTC. It is translated as CASSYTGAYGYTF.

This clonotype was detected a few times. The rearrangement joins TRBV10-3 to TRBJ2-5; the D gene could be TRBD1 or TRBD2 (6 bases each). This CDR3 contains 15 residues. V shed 4 bases and J shed 4 bases, with 16 bases lying between them. Germline assignment: CDR1 ENHRY and CDR2 SYGVKD. The CDR3, as DNA: TGTGCCATCAGTGCCCCGCCGGGGGCGGGAGAGACCCAGTACTTC. It translates to CAISAPPGAGETQYF.

This clonotype showed up just a few times. The chain carries TRBV5-1 and TRBJ2-4, with D possibly being TRBD1 (6 bases). CDR1 and CDR2 (germline): SGHRS, YFSETQ. V lost 3 bases, J lost 8 bases, and 21 bases lay in between. The CDR3 sequence is 16 residues long. CDR3 DNA: TGCGCCAGCAGCTGGAAATCAGGGGCCGCCTCTGACATTCAGTACTTC. Its translation is CASSWKSGAASDIQYF.

This clonotype showed up just a few times. The chain couples TRBV6-2 or TRBV6-3 to TRBJ2-5, with D possibly TRBD1 on 6 matching bases. V was trimmed by 8 bases and J by 4 bases, leaving 17 bases between them. Germline V lookup: CDR1 MNHEY, CDR2 SVGEGT. The CDR3 contains 14 residues. The CDR3 DNA is TGTGCCAGCGGGTCAACAGGGCTCCGAGAGACCCAGTACTTC. Protein: CASGSTGLRETQYF.

This clonotype was seen a handful of times. J is TRBJ1-4 and V is TRBV27; 8 nucleotides agree with TRBD1. The CDR3 runs to 12 residues. The V gene's germline CDR1 is MNHEY and CDR2 SMNVEV (reference sequence). The V and J ends lost 2 bases and 10 bases, in that order; junction bases with no gene match: 0. The CDR3 region has the DNA TGTGCCAGCAGTTTAACAGGGGGAAAACTGTTTTTT. It translates to CASSLTGGKLFF.